These 4 T cell receptor beta chains were sequenced from one sample in a study of molecular identifiers for immune sequencing clone quantification. TCRdb reprocessed the PCR reads via MiXCR and lists one record per CDR3 protein. Among 63,000 or so distinct CDR3 sequences, less than 20% were seen once, and the ten largest hold under 1.5%. Source material: naive CD8+ T cells from blood, with Jurkat cell RNA spiked in. Stated subset: FACS-sorted CD8+CD4-CCR7+CD45RA+ naive T cells. Every receptor here comes from a human donor in good health. Some libraries in this study had Jurkat cell RNA spiked in.

This clonotype showed up just a few times. This chain uses TRBV9 with TRBJ2-7; 12 bases align to TRBD2. CDR3 length: 14 residues. CDR1 and CDR2 (germline): SGDLS, YYNGEE. The ends lost 4 bases at V and 5 bases at J; junction bases unmatched: 4. This CDR3 reads CASSLAGGPDEQYF. CDR3 DNA sequence: TGTGCCAGCAGCCTAGCGGGAGGGCCTGACGAGCAGTACTTC.

This clonotype has a count of ten or more. The chain joins TRBV12-3 or TRBV12-4 to TRBJ2-1; D is perhaps TRBD2 (5 bases). This CDR3 has 12 residues. V lost 6 bases to trimming and J lost 9 bases, with 12 bases between them. The CDR3 spells CASSPGGFEQFF. The CDR3 nucleotides are TGTGCCAGCAGCCCAGGCGGGTTTGAGCAGTTCTTC.

The table lists this clonotype with many counts. V gene TRBV5-4 combines with J gene TRBJ1-3; D call uncertain. The CDR3 is made up of 14 amino acids. In germline, CDR1 is SGHNT, CDR2 YYREEE (reference sequence). V lost 0 bases, J lost 2 bases, and 6 bases lay in between. This CDR3 is CASSLEGTGNTIYF. The CDR3 DNA follows: TGTGCCAGCAGCTTGGAAGGGACTGGAAACACCATATATTTT.

Remarks on this clonotype: A read error may be the cause here, since a much bigger clone is one base away. The chain links TRBV7-9 to TRBJ2-2, with 10 bases lining up with TRBD2. The germline V gene has CDR1 SEHNR and CDR2 FQNEAQ (reference sequence). J was trimmed by 6 bases and V by 4 bases; bases with no gene match: 8. The CDR3 spans 16 residues. The CDR3 DNA sequence: TGTGCCAGCAGCTCCTCTAGCGGGAGTCCGCCCGGGGAGCTGTTTTTT. As protein: CASSSSSGSPPGELFF.